This T cell receptor (beta chain) was documented in a study of blood T cell repertoires in COVID-19. Some clones are missing from TCRdb's copy, which holds only in-frame ones; the method was immunoSEQ multiplex PCR. The repertoire includes about 270,000 clones, about 88% of them detected once, and less than 3% sits in the top ten. Germline values: CDR1 KGHSH, CDR2 LQKENI. Deletions cut 1 base from V and 2 bases from J, with 15 bases between. This CDR3 is 17 amino acids long. The J gene is TRBJ1-3, the V gene TRBV18; TRBD1 is a possible D gene (5 bases). The receptor was derived from a woman between 45 and 60 years old who had recovered from COVID-19. The sample was PBMCs or T cells enriched from blood (not recorded which). The CDR3 bases are TGTGCCAGCTCACCACTGAATAGGCAGGGCACTGGAAACACCATATATTTT. This encodes CASSPLNRQGTGNTIYF.